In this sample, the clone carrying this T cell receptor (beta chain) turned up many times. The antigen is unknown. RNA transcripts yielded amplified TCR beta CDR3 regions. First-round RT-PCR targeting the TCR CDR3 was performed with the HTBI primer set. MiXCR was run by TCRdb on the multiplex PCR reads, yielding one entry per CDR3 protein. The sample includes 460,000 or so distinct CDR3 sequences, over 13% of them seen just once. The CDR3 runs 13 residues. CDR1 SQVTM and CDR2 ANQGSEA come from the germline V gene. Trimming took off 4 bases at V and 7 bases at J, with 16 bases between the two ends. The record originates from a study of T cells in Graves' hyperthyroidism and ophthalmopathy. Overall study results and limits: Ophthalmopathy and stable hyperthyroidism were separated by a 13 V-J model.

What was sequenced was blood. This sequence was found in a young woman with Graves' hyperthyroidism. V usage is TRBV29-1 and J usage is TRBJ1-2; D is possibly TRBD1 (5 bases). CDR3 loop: CSVAGTEKGGYTF. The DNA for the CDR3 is TGCAGCGTTGCCGGGACGGAAAAGGGTGGCTACACCTTC.